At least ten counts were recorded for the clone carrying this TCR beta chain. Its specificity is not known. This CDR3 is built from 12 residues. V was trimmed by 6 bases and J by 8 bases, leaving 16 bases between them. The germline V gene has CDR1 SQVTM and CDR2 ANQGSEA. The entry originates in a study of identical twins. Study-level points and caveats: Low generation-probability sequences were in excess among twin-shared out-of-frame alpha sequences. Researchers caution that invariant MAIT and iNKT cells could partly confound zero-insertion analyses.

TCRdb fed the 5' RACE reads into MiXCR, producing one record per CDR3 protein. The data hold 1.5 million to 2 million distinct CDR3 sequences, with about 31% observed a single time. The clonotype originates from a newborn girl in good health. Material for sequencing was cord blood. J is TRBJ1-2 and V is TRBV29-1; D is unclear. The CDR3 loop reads CSVDNPFGGYTF. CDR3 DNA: TGCAGCGTCGACAACCCTTTCGGGGGCTACACCTTC.